Following are 5 T cell receptor beta chains from one sample sequenced in a study of blood T cell repertoires in COVID-19. Clones were read by immunoSEQ multiplex PCR, and TCRdb kept only the in-frame ones, dropping some. The sample has 140,000 to 150,000 clones, around 87% seen once. Material: PBMCs or T cells enriched from blood (not recorded which). The receptors stem from a man between 60 and 75 years old who had recovered from COVID-19.

This clone has just a few counts. The V call is TRBV3-1 (or the pseudogene TRBV3-2), the J call TRBJ2-7; 9 bases align to TRBD1. Germline values: CDR1 LGHDT, CDR2 YNNKEL (reference sequence). CDR3 length: 13 amino acids. V dropped 1 base and J dropped 11; count of bases not matched to a gene: 6. CDR3 sequence reads: CASSQAWDRVKYF. The CDR3 coding sequence is TGTGCCAGCAGCCAAGCCTGGGACAGGGTTAAGTACTTC.

The V gene is TRBV4-2, the J gene TRBJ2-1, with TRBD1 matching 7 bases. V was pared by 4 bases and J by 5 bases, with 5 bases of the junction left unmatched. This CDR3 has 14 residues. Germline V gives CDR1 LGHNA, CDR2 YNFKEQ. The DNA of the CDR3 is TGTGCCAGCAGCCCCCAGGGGGAGCACAATGAGCAGTTCTTC. Its protein is CASSPQGEHNEQFF.

The chain is built from TRBV7-9 and TRBJ2-7; D perhaps matches TRBD2 (6 bases). Germline-derived CDR1 and CDR2 are SEHNR and FQNEAQ (reference sequence). The V end lost 5 bases, the J end lost 4 bases, and 18 bases lay between the germline ends. There are 15 residues in the CDR3. The CDR3 loop is CASSRSGRSPYEQYF. The CDR3, as DNA: TGTGCCAGCAGCAGATCTGGGAGGAGCCCGTACGAGCAGTACTTC.

This chain uses TRBV28 with TRBJ2-3; D remains unclear. V gave up 2 bases and J gave up 10 bases, with 10 bases separating them. CDR3 length: 12 residues. The V gene's germline CDR1 is MDHEN and CDR2 SYDVKM. The CDR3 DNA is TGTGCCAGCAGTTTAAATCGGTTTTCGCAGTATTTT. It translates to CASSLNRFSQYF.

CDR3 bases: TGTGCAAGTCGCTTTCCCCACAGGGCCGCCCCTGGAAACACCATATATTTT. It encodes CASRFPHRAAPGNTIYF. V usage is TRBV12-2 and J usage is TRBJ1-3; TRBD1 was called by the table and not checked on the DNA. TRBV12-2 is a recognized pseudogene. The CDR3 is 17 residues long.